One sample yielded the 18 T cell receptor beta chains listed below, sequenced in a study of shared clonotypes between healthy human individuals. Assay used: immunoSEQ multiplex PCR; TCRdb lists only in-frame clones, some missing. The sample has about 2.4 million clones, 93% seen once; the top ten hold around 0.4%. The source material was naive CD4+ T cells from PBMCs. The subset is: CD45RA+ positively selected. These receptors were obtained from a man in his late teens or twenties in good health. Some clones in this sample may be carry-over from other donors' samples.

The CDR3, as DNA: TGTGCCAGCAGCTCCCGGGACAACACCGGGGAGCTGTTTTTT. Translation gives CASSSRDNTGELFF. This rearrangement joins TRBV7-8 to TRBJ2-2; D tentatively fits TRBD1 or TRBD2 (5 bases each). Germline lookup yields CDR1 SGHVS and CDR2 FQNEAQ. The CDR3 runs 14 residues. V lost 4 bases and J lost 2, with 8 bases in between.

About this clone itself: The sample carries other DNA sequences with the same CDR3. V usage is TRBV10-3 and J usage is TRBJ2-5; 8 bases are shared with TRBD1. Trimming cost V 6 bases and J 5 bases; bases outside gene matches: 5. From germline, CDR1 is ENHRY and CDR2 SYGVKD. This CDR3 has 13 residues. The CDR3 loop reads CAISQTGGETQYF. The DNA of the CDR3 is TGTGCCATCAGCCAAACAGGGGGGGAGACCCAGTACTTC.

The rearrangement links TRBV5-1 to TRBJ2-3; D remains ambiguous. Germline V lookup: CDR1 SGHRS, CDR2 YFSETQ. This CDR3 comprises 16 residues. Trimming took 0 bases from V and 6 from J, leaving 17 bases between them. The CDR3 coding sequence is TGCGCCAGCAGCTTGGCCCCCCCTTCTAGAGCGGATACGCAGTATTTT. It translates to CASSLAPPSRADTQYF.

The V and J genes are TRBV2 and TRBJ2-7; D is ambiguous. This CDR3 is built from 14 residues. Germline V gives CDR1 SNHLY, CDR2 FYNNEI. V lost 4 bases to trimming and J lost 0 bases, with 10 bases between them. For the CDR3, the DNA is TGTGCCAGCAGTGGGCAGGCAAACTCCTACGAGCAGTACTTC. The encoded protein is CASSGQANSYEQYF. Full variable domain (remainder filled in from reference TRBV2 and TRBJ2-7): EPEVTQTPSHQVTQMGQEVILRCVPISNHLYFYWYRQILGQKVEFLVSFYNNEISEKSEIFDDQFSVERPDGSNFTLKIRSTKLEDSAMYFCASSGQANSYEQYFGPGTRLTVT.

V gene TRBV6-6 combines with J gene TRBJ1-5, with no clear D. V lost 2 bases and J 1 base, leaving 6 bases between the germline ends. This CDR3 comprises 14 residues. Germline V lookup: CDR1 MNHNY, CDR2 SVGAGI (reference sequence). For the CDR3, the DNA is TGTGCCAGCAGTTACGTAGACAGCAATCAGCCCCAGCATTTT. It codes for CASSYVDSNQPQHF.

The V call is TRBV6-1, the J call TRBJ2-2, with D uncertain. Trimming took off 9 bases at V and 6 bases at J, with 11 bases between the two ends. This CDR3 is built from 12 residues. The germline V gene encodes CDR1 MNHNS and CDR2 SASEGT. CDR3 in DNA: TGTGCCAGTACAAGCAGCGCCGGGGAGCTGTTTTTT. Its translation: CASTSSAGELFF.

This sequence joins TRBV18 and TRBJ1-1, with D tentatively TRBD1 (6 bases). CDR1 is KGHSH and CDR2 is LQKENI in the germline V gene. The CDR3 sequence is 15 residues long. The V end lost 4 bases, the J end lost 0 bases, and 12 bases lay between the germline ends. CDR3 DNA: TGTGCCAGCTCACTGGGACAACGAATGAACACTGAAGCTTTCTTT. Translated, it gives CASSLGQRMNTEAFF.

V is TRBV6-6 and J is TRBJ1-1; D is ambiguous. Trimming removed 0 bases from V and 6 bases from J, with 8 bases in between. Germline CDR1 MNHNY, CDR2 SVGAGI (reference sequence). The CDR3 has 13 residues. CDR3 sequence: CASSYSWGAEAFF. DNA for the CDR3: TGTGCCAGCAGTTACTCGTGGGGAGCTGAAGCTTTCTTT.

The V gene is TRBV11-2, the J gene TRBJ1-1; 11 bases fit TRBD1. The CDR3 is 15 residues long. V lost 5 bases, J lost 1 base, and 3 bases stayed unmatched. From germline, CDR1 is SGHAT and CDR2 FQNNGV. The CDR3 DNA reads TGTGCCAGCAGCCCGGGACAGGGGGGGAACACTGAAGCTTTCTTT. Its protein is CASSPGQGGNTEAFF.

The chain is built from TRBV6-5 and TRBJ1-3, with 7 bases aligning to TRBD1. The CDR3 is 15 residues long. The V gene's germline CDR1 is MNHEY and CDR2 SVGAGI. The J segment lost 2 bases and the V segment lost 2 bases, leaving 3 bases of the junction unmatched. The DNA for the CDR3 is TGTGCCAGCAGTTACAGGGGGCGAGCTGGAAACACCATATATTTT. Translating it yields CASSYRGRAGNTIYF.

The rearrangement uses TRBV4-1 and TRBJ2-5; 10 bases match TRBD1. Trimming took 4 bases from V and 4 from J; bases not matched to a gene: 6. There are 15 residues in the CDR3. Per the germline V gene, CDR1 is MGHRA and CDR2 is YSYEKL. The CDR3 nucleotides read TGCGCCAGCAGCCCTTTGGGGGACAGGGGAGAGACCCAGTACTTC. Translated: CASSPLGDRGETQYF.

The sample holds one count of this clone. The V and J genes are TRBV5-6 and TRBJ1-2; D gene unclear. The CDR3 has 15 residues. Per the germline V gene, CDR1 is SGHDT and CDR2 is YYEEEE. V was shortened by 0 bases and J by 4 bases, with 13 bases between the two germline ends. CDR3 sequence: CASSLGVTAPYGYTF. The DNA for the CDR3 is TGTGCCAGCAGCTTGGGGGTCACAGCCCCCTATGGCTACACCTTC.

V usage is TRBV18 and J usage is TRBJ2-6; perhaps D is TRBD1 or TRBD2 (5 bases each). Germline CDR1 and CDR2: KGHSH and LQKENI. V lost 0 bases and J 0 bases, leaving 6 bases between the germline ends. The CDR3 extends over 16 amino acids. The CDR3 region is CASSPPGVSGANVLTF. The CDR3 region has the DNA TGTGCCAGCTCACCACCGGGGGTCTCTGGGGCCAACGTCCTGACTTTC.

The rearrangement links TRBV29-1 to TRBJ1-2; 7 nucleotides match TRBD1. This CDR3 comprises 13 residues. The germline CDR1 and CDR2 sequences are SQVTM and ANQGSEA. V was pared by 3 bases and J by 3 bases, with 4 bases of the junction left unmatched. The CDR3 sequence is CSVEETGHYGYTF. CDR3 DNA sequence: TGCAGCGTTGAGGAGACAGGGCACTATGGCTACACCTTC.

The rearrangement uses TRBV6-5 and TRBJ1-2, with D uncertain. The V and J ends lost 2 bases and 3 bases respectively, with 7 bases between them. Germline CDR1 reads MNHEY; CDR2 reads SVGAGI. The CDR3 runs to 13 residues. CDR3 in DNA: TGTGCCAGCAGTTACAACACCCACTATGGCTACACCTTC. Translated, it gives CASSYNTHYGYTF.

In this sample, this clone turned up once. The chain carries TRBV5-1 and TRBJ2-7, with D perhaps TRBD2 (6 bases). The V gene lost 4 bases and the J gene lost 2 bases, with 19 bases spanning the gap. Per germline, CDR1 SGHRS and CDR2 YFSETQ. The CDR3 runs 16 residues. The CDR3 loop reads CASSPPSGSGTYEQYF. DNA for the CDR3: TGCGCCAGCAGCCCTCCGAGCGGGTCGGGCACCTACGAGCAGTACTTC.

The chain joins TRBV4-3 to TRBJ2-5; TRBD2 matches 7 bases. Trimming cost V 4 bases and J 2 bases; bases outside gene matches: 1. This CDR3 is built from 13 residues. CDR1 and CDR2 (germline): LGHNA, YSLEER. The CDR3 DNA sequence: TGCGCCAGCAGCCGGCGGGAGCAAGAGACCCAGTACTTC. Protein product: CASSRREQETQYF.

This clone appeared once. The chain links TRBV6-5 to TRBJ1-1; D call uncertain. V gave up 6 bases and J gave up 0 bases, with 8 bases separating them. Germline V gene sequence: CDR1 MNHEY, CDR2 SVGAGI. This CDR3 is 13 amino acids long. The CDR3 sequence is CASRNILNTEAFF. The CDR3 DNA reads TGTGCCAGCAGGAATATTTTGAACACTGAAGCTTTCTTT.